One sample yielded the 23 T cell receptor beta chains listed below, sequenced in a study of shared clonotypes between healthy human individuals. Clones were read by immunoSEQ multiplex PCR, and TCRdb kept only the in-frame ones, dropping some. In the table there are roughly 2.4 million clones, approximately 96% of which are singletons. Material for sequencing was naive CD4+ T cells sorted from blood. Subset of the sample: CD45RA+ positively selected. The receptors shown here come from a young man in good health.

This chain connects TRBV19 to TRBJ1-2; the D is unclear. Trimming removed 6 bases at V and 3 bases at J, with 11 bases between. The CDR3 contains 13 residues. Germline CDR1 and CDR2: LNHDA and SQIVND (reference sequence). The CDR3 loop reads CASSRDTHYGYTF. In nucleotides, the CDR3 is TGTGCCAGTAGCCGAGACACTCACTATGGCTACACCTTC.

The chain employs TRBV30 and TRBJ1-5; tentatively, D is TRBD1 (6 bases). CDR1 GTSNPN and CDR2 SVGIG come from the germline V gene (reference sequence). The V end was cut by 2 bases, the J end by 6 bases, with 17 bases between. This CDR3 contains 15 residues. The CDR3 loop reads CAWSTGRGQSQPQHF. The CDR3 coding sequence is TGTGCCTGGAGTACCGGCCGGGGGCAGAGTCAGCCCCAGCATTTT.

This clone was picked up one time. The CDR3 sequence is CASSYSDSGANVLTF. CDR3 nucleotides: TGTGCCAGCAGTTACTCCGACTCTGGGGCCAACGTCCTGACTTTC. The chain carries TRBV6-6 and TRBJ2-6; the D is unclear. The CDR3 is 15 residues long. The V end was cut by 0 bases, the J end by 0 bases, with 3 bases between. Germline V gives CDR1 MNHNY, CDR2 SVGAGI (reference sequence).

This clone was found once. The chain has TRBV7-8 and TRBJ1-2; possibly TRBD1 for D (5 bases). Germline V gives CDR1 SGHVS, CDR2 FQNEAQ. V dropped 1 base and J dropped 8 bases, with 11 bases sitting between them. The CDR3 totals 13 residues. This chain's CDR3 is CASSLDRTMGYTF. The CDR3, as DNA: TGTGCCAGCAGCTTAGACAGGACCATGGGCTACACCTTC.

The chain joins TRBV6-6 to TRBJ1-1; no firm D call. The germline V and J ends were trimmed by 8 bases and 3 bases, with 10 bases remaining between them. CDR3 size: 12 residues. Germline V gene data show CDR1 as MNHNY and CDR2 as SVGAGI (reference sequence). CDR3 coding DNA: TGTGCCAGCGGGCGAGGTGACACTGAAGCTTTCTTT. Residues: CASGRGDTEAFF.

This clone appeared a single time. The chain uses TRBV5-4 and TRBJ2-3, with 10 bases that match TRBD2. Germline-derived CDR1 and CDR2 are SGHNT and YYREEE (reference sequence). The CDR3 is made up of 15 amino acids. V lost 2 bases, J lost 3 bases, and 3 bases stayed unmatched. For the CDR3, the DNA is TGTGCCAGCAGCTTCAGCGGGGGGGCGACAGATACGCAGTATTTT. Its protein is CASSFSGGATDTQYF.

V usage is TRBV2 and J usage is TRBJ2-2, with D perhaps matching TRBD2 (5 bases). Germline V gene data show CDR1 as SNHLY and CDR2 as FYNNEI. CDR3 length equals 13 residues. The germline V and J ends were trimmed by 3 bases and 7 bases, with 9 bases remaining between them. The CDR3 DNA reads TGTGCCAGCAGTGACGTACGGGGCGGGGAGCTGTTTTTT. Translated: CASSDVRGGELFF. The entire variable domain, with the rest obtained from reference TRBV2 and TRBJ2-2, is as follows: EPEVTQTPSHQVTQMGQEVILRCVPISNHLYFYWYRQILGQKVEFLVSFYNNEISEKSEIFDDQFSVERPDGSNFTLKIRSTKLEDSAMYFCASSDVRGGELFFGEGSRLTVL.

The chain links TRBV7-2 to TRBJ1-2; no firm D call. CDR1 is SGHTA, CDR2 FQGNSA, per germline. V lost 1 base and J lost 8, with 11 bases in between. The CDR3 is made up of 13 amino acids. Here the CDR3 DNA reads TGTGCCAGCAGCTTAGACCAATTAGGAGGCTACACCTTC. Protein sequence: CASSLDQLGGYTF.

The chain employs TRBV6-5 and TRBJ2-7, with a tentative D call TRBD1 (5 bases). The germline CDR1 and CDR2 sequences are MNHEY and SVGAGI. The CDR3 totals 15 residues. V gave up 2 bases and J gave up 4 bases, with 15 bases separating them. The CDR3 coding sequence is TGTGCCAGCAGTTACGGGGCAGGTCGACGGTACGAGCAGTACTTC. Residues: CASSYGAGRRYEQYF.

V is TRBV5-6 and J is TRBJ1-5, with D tentatively TRBD1 (6 bases). V lost 0 bases to trimming and J lost 5 bases, with 9 bases between them. This CDR3 is built from 14 residues. The germline gives CDR1 SGHDT, CDR2 YYEEEE. The CDR3 region has the DNA TGTGCCAGCAGCTTGGTCAAGGGGGATCAGCCCCAGCATTTT. Protein sequence: CASSLVKGDQPQHF.

The chain uses TRBV6-1 and TRBJ1-5, with 9 bases matching TRBD1. Germline V gene lookup returns CDR1 MNHNS and CDR2 SASEGT. Germline trimming cut 4 bases from V and 0 bases from J; bases unmatched to any gene: 4. This CDR3 has 16 residues. CDR3 sequence (DNA): TGTGCCAGCAGTGCTGGGACAGGGAGTAGCAATCAGCCCCAGCATTTT. It codes for CASSAGTGSSNQPQHF.

CDR3 nucleotides: TGTGCCAGCGGGACACAAAAAGCTTTCTTT. This codes for CASGTQKAFF. This rearrangement joins TRBV7-9 to TRBJ1-1; D is possibly TRBD1 (6 bases). This CDR3 is 10 amino acids long. Per the germline V gene, CDR1 is SEHNR and CDR2 is FQNEAQ (reference sequence). V was pared by 8 bases and J by 9 bases, with 10 bases between. Filled out from reference TRBV7-9 and TRBJ1-1, the complete variable domain reads DTGVSQNPRHKITKRGQNVTFRCDPISEHNRLYWYRQTLGQGPEFLTYFQNEAQLEKSRLLSDRFSAERPKGSFSTLEIQRTEQGDSAMYLCASGTQKAFFGQGTRLTVV.

V gene TRBV5-1 combines with J gene TRBJ2-5, with D perhaps TRBD1 (6 bases). The CDR3 loop spans 13 amino acids. Germline V gene lookup returns CDR1 SGHRS and CDR2 YFSETQ. Trimming took off 5 bases at V and 1 base at J, with 9 bases between the two ends. CDR3 sequence: CASRGRGQETQYF. For the CDR3, the DNA is TGCGCCAGCAGGGGCAGGGGCCAAGAGACCCAGTACTTC. The entire variable domain, with the rest obtained from reference TRBV5-1 and TRBJ2-5, is as follows: KAGVTQTPRYLIKTRGQQVTLSCSPISGHRSVSWYQQTPGQGLQFLFEYFSETQRNKGNFPGRFSGRQFSNSRSEMNVSTLELGDSALYLCASRGRGQETQYFGPGTRLLVL.

The CDR3 sequence: CASTTPLVGEAFF. CDR3 DNA sequence: TGCGCCAGCACGACTCCCCTAGTCGGAGAAGCTTTCTTT. This chain uses TRBV10-2 with TRBJ1-1; D not resolved. This CDR3 contains 13 residues. Looked up from germline, CDR1 is WSHSY and CDR2 is SAAADI. V lost 7 bases, J lost 8 bases, and 17 bases lay in between.

The chain carries TRBV15 and TRBJ2-7; D is unresolved. V was pared by 5 bases and J by 0 bases, with 8 bases between. This CDR3 spans 13 amino acids. The V gene's germline CDR1 is LNHNV and CDR2 YYDKDF (reference sequence). The CDR3: CATSGRISYEQYF. DNA for the CDR3: TGTGCCACCAGCGGCAGGATCTCCTACGAGCAGTACTTC.

J is TRBJ1-1 and V is TRBV13; TRBD1 matches 8 bases. Germline assignment: CDR1 PRHDT and CDR2 FYEKMQ (reference sequence). Trimming at V came to 5 bases and at J to 1 base, leaving 6 bases not matched to a gene. The CDR3 is 15 residues long. CDR3 coding DNA: TGTGCCAGCAGCCCCACAGGGGGGAGGAACACTGAAGCTTTCTTT. Translated: CASSPTGGRNTEAFF.

The chain is built from TRBV4-3 and TRBJ1-2; 8 bases line up with TRBD1. V was clipped by 0 bases and J by 11 bases; unmatched bases: 8. The CDR3 has 14 residues. Germline V gene lookup returns CDR1 LGHNA and CDR2 YSLEER. The CDR3 reads CASSQEPGGADYTF. CDR3 nucleotide sequence: TGCGCCAGCAGCCAAGAACCAGGGGGCGCGGATTACACCTTC.

The chain recombines TRBV14 with TRBJ2-5; D may match TRBD1 or TRBD2 (5 bases each). With 4 bases removed from V and 4 bases from J, the gap between germline ends came to 13 bases. The germline V gene encodes CDR1 SGHDN and CDR2 FVKESK. The length of the CDR3 is 14 residues. The chain's CDR3 is CASSLRDRRETQYF. The CDR3 nucleotides read TGTGCCAGCAGCCTCAGGGACCGTCGAGAGACCCAGTACTTC. The variable domain in full, with the rest retrieved from reference TRBV14 and TRBJ2-5, is EAGVTQFPSHSVIEKGQTVTLRCDPISGHDNLYWYRRVMGKEIKFLLHFVKESKQDESGMPNNRFLAERTGGTYSTLKVQPAELEDSGVYFCASSLRDRRETQYFGPGTRLLVL.

V usage is TRBV6-5 and J usage is TRBJ1-1, with D perhaps TRBD1 (5 bases). CDR1 is MNHEY, CDR2 SVGAGI, per germline. The length of the CDR3 is 15 residues. Trimming removed 0 bases from V and 4 bases from J, with 12 bases in between. The CDR3 loop is CASSYSNLGGTEAFF. Here the CDR3 DNA reads TGTGCCAGCAGTTACTCGAATCTCGGGGGCACTGAAGCTTTCTTT.

J is TRBJ2-1 and V is TRBV9, with 16 bases matching TRBD2. Looked up from germline, CDR1 is SGDLS and CDR2 is YYNGEE. The trim removed 0 bases at V and 8 bases at J, leaving 8 bases unmatched. This CDR3 is built from 18 residues. The DNA of the CDR3 is TGTGCCAGCAGCGTAGCTCTTACAGGGACTAGCGGGAGGGATGAGCAGTTCTTC. This sequence encodes CASSVALTGTSGRDEQFF.

The chain couples TRBV7-9 to TRBJ1-6, with unresolved D. The V gene lost 2 bases and the J gene lost 9 bases, with 11 bases spanning the gap. Germline V lookup: CDR1 SEHNR, CDR2 FQNEAQ (reference sequence). The CDR3 has 14 residues. CDR3 nucleotide sequence: TGTGCCAGCAGCTTATCTGGGCCGACTTCACCCCTCCACTTT. It codes for CASSLSGPTSPLHF.

The chain is built from TRBV10-2 and TRBJ2-3; 13 bases align to TRBD2. Germline assignment: CDR1 WSHSY and CDR2 SAAADI. Losses at the gene ends were 6 bases for V and 2 bases for J; bases not matched to a gene: 5. This CDR3 has 16 amino acids. In nucleotides, the CDR3 is TGCGCCAGCAGGGACGGACTAGCGGGAGTCACAGATACGCAGTATTTT. It is translated as CASRDGLAGVTDTQYF.

The rearrangement joins TRBV5-1 to TRBJ1-2, with no clear D. Germline V gene sequence: CDR1 SGHRS, CDR2 YFSETQ. The CDR3 covers 15 residues. Trimming removed 0 bases from V and 5 bases from J, with 14 bases in between. The CDR3 here is CASSLVGIFEYGYTF. CDR3 DNA sequence: TGCGCCAGCAGCTTGGTGGGGATCTTCGAATATGGCTACACCTTC.